This TCR beta chain emerged from a study of technical replicates of blood from four donors. Measured with immunoSEQ multiplex PCR; TCRdb has only the in-frame clones, and not every one. The data show around 68,000 clones, 95% to 97% seen once. Germline loops: CDR1 MRHNA, CDR2 SNTAGT. This CDR3 has 18 amino acids. V lost 1 base to trimming and J lost 5 bases; unmatched junction nucleotides: 6. The V and J genes are TRBV6-4 and TRBJ2-1; 15 bases fit TRBD2. The receptor comes from a human donor in good health. The specimen sequenced was T cells isolated from PBMCs. CDR3 DNA sequence: TGTGCCAGCAGTGACTACGGACTAGCGGGAGGGGGGAACAATGAGCAGTTCTTC. This translates into CASSDYGLAGGGNNEQFF.